This passage covers 24 T cell receptor beta chains from one sample sequenced in a study of T-cell memory formation after mild COVID-19. Each CDR3 protein is one row after TCRdb ran MiXCR on the 5' RACE reads. The sample holds fewer than 300,000 distinct CDR3 sequences; 16% are singletons and the top ten take around a fifth. Sequenced material: PBMCs or a T cell subset sorted from them (not recorded which). Receptors originate from a man between 18 and 29 years old who had mild COVID-19 (a few samples of this study predate the infection). Cell type and time point are not known.

This clonotype has only a few counts. The rearrangement joins TRBV6-2 or TRBV6-3 to TRBJ2-7; no definite D call. Between the trimmed V and J ends, which lost 6 bases and 0 bases, there was a span of 15 bases. The CDR3 consists of 15 residues. Per the germline V gene, CDR1 is MNHEY and CDR2 is SVGEGT. CDR3 sequence reads: CASRRTLSSSYEQYF. CDR3 sequence (DNA): TGTGCCAGCAGAAGGACGCTTTCCAGCTCCTACGAGCAGTACTTC.

The rearrangement uses TRBV7-9 and TRBJ2-1; 7 bases map to TRBD2. There are 17 residues in the CDR3. Germline V gene data show CDR1 as SEHNR and CDR2 as FQNEAQ (reference sequence). With 6 bases clipped from V and 0 bases from J, the junction kept 11 bases outside the gene matches. CDR3 in amino acids: CASRGGTSARSYNEQFF. The CDR3 coding sequence is TGTGCCAGCAGGGGGGGGACTTCTGCTCGCTCCTACAATGAGCAGTTCTTC.

J is TRBJ2-5 and V is TRBV9, with a possible D match to TRBD2 (6 bases). CDR1 SGDLS and CDR2 YYNGEE come from the germline V gene. The length of the CDR3 is 15 residues. Trimming took off 1 base at V and 2 bases at J, with 12 bases between the two ends. The DNA for the CDR3 is TGTGCCAGCAGCGTACGCGGGGTAGGGCAAGAGACCCAGTACTTC. This sequence encodes CASSVRGVGQETQYF.

This clonotype was counted a single time. The chain links TRBV5-8 to TRBJ2-7; tentative D call: TRBD1 (5 bases). Per the germline V gene, CDR1 is SGHTS and CDR2 is YDEGEE. This CDR3 is 14 amino acids long. V was trimmed by 2 bases and J by 2 bases, leaving 11 bases between them. The CDR3 nucleotides are TGTGCCAGCAGCTTACAGGACAATACCTACGAGCAGTACTTC. Protein product: CASSLQDNTYEQYF. The full variable domain, in which reference TRBV5-8 and TRBJ2-7 provide the parts outside the CDR3, is EAGVTQSPTHLIKTRGQQATLRCSPISGHTSVYWYQQALGLGLQFLLWYDEGEERNRGNFPPRFSGRQFPNYSSELNVNALELEDSALYLCASSLQDNTYEQYFGPGTRLTVT.

The V and J genes are TRBV28 and TRBJ2-3; D may be TRBD1 (5 bases). Germline CDR1 is MDHEN and CDR2 is SYDVKM. V lost 5 bases to trimming and J lost 2 bases, with 14 bases between them. The CDR3 is 15 amino acids. The CDR3 reads CASSPPRQFTDTQYF. The CDR3 bases are TGTGCCAGCAGTCCACCTCGACAGTTCACAGATACGCAGTATTTT. The whole variable domain, filled in from reference TRBV28 and TRBJ2-3, reads DVKVTQSSRYLVKRTGEKVFLECVQDMDHENMFWYRQDPGLGLRLIYFSYDVKMKEKGDIPEGYSVSREKKERFSLILESASTNQTSMYLCASSPPRQFTDTQYFGPGTRLTVL.

The chain links TRBV7-3 to TRBJ1-5, with D possibly being TRBD1 (6 bases). The CDR3 totals 13 residues. Germline-derived CDR1 and CDR2 are SGHTA and FQGTGA. V lost 5 bases and J 5 bases, leaving 10 bases between the germline ends. In DNA, the CDR3 is TGTGCCAGCAGCGGGGACATTGATCAGCCCCAGCATTTT. It encodes CASSGDIDQPQHF.

There are many counts of this clonotype. The V call is TRBV2, the J call TRBJ2-3; D is ambiguous. Trimming left V 1 base short and J 3 bases short, with 5 bases between. The CDR3 totals 13 residues. The germline CDR1 and CDR2 sequences are SNHLY and FYNNEI. The DNA of the CDR3 is TGTGCCAGCAGTGAAGAAGTGACAGATACGCAGTATTTT. It yields the protein CASSEEVTDTQYF.

This clonotype was seen only a few times. This chain uses TRBV6-5 with TRBJ2-2, with D possibly matching TRBD2 (7 bases). The V end was cut by 1 base, the J end by 4 bases, with 13 bases between. CDR1 is MNHEY and CDR2 is SVGAGI in the germline V gene. This CDR3 contains 16 residues. The CDR3 here is CASSYWAGAGTGELFF. The CDR3 region has the DNA TGTGCCAGCAGTTACTGGGCGGGGGCGGGCACCGGGGAGCTGTTTTTT.

V gene TRBV5-1 combines with J gene TRBJ2-7; 7 nucleotides align to TRBD1. This CDR3 spans 14 amino acids. Germline V gene data show CDR1 as SGHRS and CDR2 as YFSETQ. V lost 5 bases, J lost 0 bases, and 5 bases stayed unmatched. CDR3 coding DNA: TGCGCCAGCAGTGACCGGGACAGCTCCTACGAGCAGTACTTC. Protein sequence: CASSDRDSSYEQYF. The full variable domain, in which reference TRBV5-1 and TRBJ2-7 provide the parts outside the CDR3, is KAGVTQTPRYLIKTRGQQVTLSCSPISGHRSVSWYQQTPGQGLQFLFEYFSETQRNKGNFPGRFSGRQFSNSRSEMNVSTLELGDSALYLCASSDRDSSYEQYFGPGTRLTVT.

This clonotype was detected a few times. J is TRBJ1-1 and V is TRBV7-9, with 7 bases matching TRBD1. CDR1 SEHNR and CDR2 FQNEAQ come from the germline V gene (reference sequence). This CDR3 comprises 16 residues. The J segment lost 5 bases and the V segment lost 2 bases, leaving 11 bases of the junction unmatched. CDR3 residues: CASSLIGTGEDTEAFF. For the CDR3, the DNA is TGTGCCAGCAGCTTAATTGGAACAGGGGAGGATACTGAAGCTTTCTTT.

This clonotype was found once. This rearrangement joins TRBV5-1 to TRBJ1-2; D unclear. This CDR3 is built from 14 residues. V lost 0 bases to trimming and J lost 5 bases, with 11 bases between them. CDR1 and CDR2 from the germline V gene are SGHRS and YFSETQ. In nucleotides, the CDR3 is TGCGCCAGCAGCTTGGTCCCATCTCCTTATGGCTACACCTTC. Its protein is CASSLVPSPYGYTF.

The rearrangement joins TRBV28 to TRBJ2-3; D perhaps matches TRBD2 (7 bases). This CDR3 has 15 residues. The germline V gene encodes CDR1 MDHEN and CDR2 SYDVKM. Between the trimmed V and J ends, which lost 3 bases and 6 bases, there was a span of 16 bases. CDR3 coding DNA: TGTGCCAGCAGTTTGGGGGGGGGCCTCACTGATACGCAGTATTTT. This encodes CASSLGGGLTDTQYF.

V gene TRBV12-3 or TRBV12-4 combines with J gene TRBJ1-2; weak D call: TRBD1 (5 bases). The CDR3 consists of 14 residues. Trimming removed 5 bases at V and 6 bases at J, with 16 bases between. Written as DNA, the CDR3 is TGTGCCAGCAGTCCACAAACAGGTCCCCATGGCTACACCTTC. This codes for CASSPQTGPHGYTF.

The chain employs TRBV7-2 and TRBJ1-3; the D gene is possibly TRBD1 (5 bases). This CDR3 has 16 residues. Trimming left V 6 bases short and J 0 bases short, with 15 bases between. The germline V gene encodes CDR1 SGHTA and CDR2 FQGNSA. In DNA, the CDR3 is TGTGCCAGCAGTCGCGACCGGGGCCACTCTGGAAACACCATATATTTT. Its protein product is CASSRDRGHSGNTIYF.

The CDR3 DNA reads as TGCGCCAGCAGCCCCGGGACAGGGCCGGATACGCAGTATTTT. As protein: CASSPGTGPDTQYF. The J gene is TRBJ2-3, the V gene TRBV5-1; 9 bases align to TRBD1. This CDR3 spans 14 amino acids. J was trimmed by 6 bases and V by 4 bases; bases with no gene match: 6. Per germline, CDR1 SGHRS and CDR2 YFSETQ.

The genes are TRBV20-1 and TRBJ2-6; D remains ambiguous. Germline V gene sequence: CDR1 DFQATT, CDR2 SNEGSKA (reference sequence). The CDR3 length is 18 residues. V shed 1 base and J shed 0 bases, with 16 bases lying between them. The CDR3 loop reads CSARGRGYLPSGANVLTF. The CDR3 region has the DNA TGCAGTGCTAGAGGTCGAGGATATCTTCCCTCTGGGGCCAACGTCCTGACTTTC.

V usage is TRBV7-2 and J usage is TRBJ1-5, with a weak D call TRBD1 (6 bases). This CDR3 contains 15 residues. Per the germline V gene, CDR1 is SGHTA and CDR2 is FQGNSA. V lost 1 base and J 3 bases, leaving 10 bases between the germline ends. CDR3 sequence: CASSLEQGDNQPQHF. The CDR3 DNA reads TGTGCCAGCAGCTTAGAACAGGGAGACAATCAGCCCCAGCATTTT.

This clonotype was detected only a few times. This rearrangement joins TRBV3-1 to TRBJ2-1; no firm D call. The germline gives CDR1 LGHDT, CDR2 YNNKEL (reference sequence). The CDR3 spans 14 residues. V dropped 3 bases and J dropped 5 bases, with 11 bases sitting between them. The DNA for the CDR3 is TGTGCCAGCAGCCATTTCCCCCTCGACAATGAGCAGTTCTTC. Translation gives CASSHFPLDNEQFF.

This clonotype was seen repeatedly, ten times or more. The chain recombines TRBV4-2 with TRBJ2-1, with D possibly called TRBD1 or TRBD2 (6 bases each). This CDR3 has 17 residues. Between the trimmed V and J ends, which lost 4 bases and 6 bases, there was a span of 22 bases. CDR1 LGHNA and CDR2 YNFKEQ come from the germline V gene. This CDR3 reads CASSRRSRGEGSNEQFF. For the CDR3, the DNA is TGTGCCAGCAGCCGTAGGAGTAGGGGGGAAGGTAGCAATGAGCAGTTCTTC.

The J gene is TRBJ2-5, the V gene TRBV7-8; D is unclear. Trimming left V 5 bases short and J 5 bases short, with 9 bases between. Germline V CDR1 and CDR2: SGHVS, FQNEAQ. This CDR3 has 12 residues. Written as DNA, the CDR3 is TGTGCCAGCAGCCGCGACTGGGAGACCCAGTACTTC. Residues: CASSRDWETQYF.

This clonotype was detected many times. The chain is built from TRBV9 and TRBJ2-3; 13 bases align to TRBD2. The CDR3 is 17 amino acids. J gave up 5 bases and V 5 bases, and 11 bases lay outside the gene matches. Germline V gene lookup returns CDR1 SGDLS and CDR2 YYNGEE. CDR3 residues: CASSAARLAGGIDTQYF. CDR3 sequence (DNA): TGTGCCAGCAGTGCTGCTCGACTAGCGGGGGGCATAGATACGCAGTATTTT.

Only a few counts were recorded for this clonotype. J is TRBJ2-5 and V is TRBV28; D is possibly TRBD2 (5 bases). CDR3 length: 12 residues. The germline CDR1 and CDR2 sequences are MDHEN and SYDVKM. V was pared by 10 bases and J by 5 bases, with 14 bases between. The CDR3 protein is CATAKSGETQYF. CDR3 bases: TGTGCCACCGCCAAATCGGGGGAGACCCAGTACTTC.

This clonotype has more than one count but fewer than ten. The genes are TRBV5-1 and TRBJ2-7; TRBD1 matches 10 bases. The CDR3 extends over 12 amino acids. Per germline, CDR1 SGHRS and CDR2 YFSETQ. Trimming at V came to 7 bases and at J to 5 bases, leaving 3 bases not matched to a gene. CDR3 amino acids: CASRGQGNEQYF. CDR3 nucleotide sequence: TGCGCCAGCCGGGGACAGGGGAACGAGCAGTACTTC.

This clonotype was detected only a few times. The rearrangement links TRBV20-1 to TRBJ1-3; no firm D call. V was clipped by 0 bases and J by 0 bases, with 6 bases between them. This CDR3 region has 14 residues. In germline, CDR1 is DFQATT, CDR2 SNEGSKA (reference sequence). The CDR3 coding sequence is TGCAGTGCTAGAGACGAGAGCTCTGGAAACACCATATATTTT. This gives the protein CSARDESSGNTIYF.